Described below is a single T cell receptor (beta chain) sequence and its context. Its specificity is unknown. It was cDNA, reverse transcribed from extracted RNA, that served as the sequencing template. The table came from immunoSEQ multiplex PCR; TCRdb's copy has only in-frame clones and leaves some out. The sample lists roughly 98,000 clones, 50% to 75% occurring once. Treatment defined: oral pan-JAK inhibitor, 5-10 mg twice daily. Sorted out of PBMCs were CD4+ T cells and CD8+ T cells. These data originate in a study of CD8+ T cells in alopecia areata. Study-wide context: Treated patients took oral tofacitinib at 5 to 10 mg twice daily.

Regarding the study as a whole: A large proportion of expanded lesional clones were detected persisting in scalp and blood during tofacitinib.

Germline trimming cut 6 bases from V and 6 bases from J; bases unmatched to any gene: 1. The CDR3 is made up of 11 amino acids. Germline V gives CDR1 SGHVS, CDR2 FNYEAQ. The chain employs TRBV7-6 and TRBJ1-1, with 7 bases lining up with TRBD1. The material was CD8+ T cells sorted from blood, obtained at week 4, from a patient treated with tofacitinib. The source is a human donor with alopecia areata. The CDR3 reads CASRGTAEAFF. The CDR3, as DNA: TGTGCCAGCAGGGGGACAGCTGAAGCTTTCTTT.